What follows are 18 T cell receptor beta chains derived from one specimen sequenced in a study of blood T cell repertoires in COVID-19. The assay was immunoSEQ multiplex PCR, and TCRdb's table has in-frame clones only and misses some. The sample has some 490,000 clones; roughly 85% are singletons. Sequenced input: peripheral blood. The receptor source for this set is a human donor in a cohort sampled during active COVID-19.

V and J are TRBV27 and TRBJ2-2, with TRBD1 identical over 12 bases. V dropped 3 bases and J dropped 5; count of bases not matched to a gene: 4. In germline, CDR1 is MNHEY, CDR2 SMNVEV (reference sequence). CDR3 length: 16 amino acids. CDR3 in DNA: TGTGCCAGCAGTTTCGGGACAGGGGGCAGGACCGGGGAGCTGTTTTTT. Its protein product is CASSFGTGGRTGELFF.

CDR3 nucleotides: TGCGCCAGCAGCCGGGGGACTAGCGGGAACTATGGGCAGTTCTTC. It translates to CASSRGTSGNYGQFF. The chain is built from TRBV5-1 and TRBJ2-1, with TRBD2 matching over 13 bases. The CDR3 loop spans 15 amino acids. Germline trimming cut 4 bases from V and 12 bases from J; bases unmatched to any gene: 10. Germline V gene lookup returns CDR1 SGHRS and CDR2 YFSETQ. Variable domain in full (rest from reference TRBV5-1 and TRBJ2-1): KAGVTQTPRYLIKTRGQQVTLSCSPISGHRSVSWYQQTPGQGLQFLFEYFSETQRNKGNFPGRFSGRQFSNSRSEMNVSTLELGDSALYLCASSRGTSGNYGQFFGPGTRLTVL.

This chain uses TRBV6-1 with TRBJ1-2, with D perhaps TRBD1 (5 bases). This CDR3 spans 13 amino acids. V shed 2 bases and J shed 7 bases, with 11 bases lying between them. The germline gives CDR1 MNHNS, CDR2 SASEGT. In DNA, the CDR3 is TGTGCCAGCAGTGAACAGGGTAATCGTGGCTACACCTTC. Translating gives CASSEQGNRGYTF.

This clone was observed a single time. The J gene is TRBJ2-4, the V gene TRBV2; possible D gene TRBD1, 5 bases. Germline CDR1 and CDR2: SNHLY and FYNNEI. The ends were cut back, 0 bases at V and 6 bases at J, with 12 bases in the middle. The CDR3 has 15 amino acids. The CDR3 bases are TGTGCCAGCAGTGAAGCATCAAGTAGGGGAAACATTCAGTACTTC. Protein sequence: CASSEASSRGNIQYF. Full variable domain (outside the CDR3, taken from reference TRBV2 and TRBJ2-4): EPEVTQTPSHQVTQMGQEVILRCVPISNHLYFYWYRQILGQKVEFLVSFYNNEISEKSEIFDDQFSVERPDGSNFTLKIRSTKLEDSAMYFCASSEASSRGNIQYFGAGTRLSVL.

The J gene is TRBJ2-1, the V gene TRBV5-4; TRBD1 agrees at 8 bases. In germline, CDR1 is SGHNT, CDR2 YYREEE (reference sequence). The CDR3 sequence is 16 residues long. V was clipped by 3 bases and J by 4 bases; unmatched bases: 9. This CDR3 is CASSSQGTGSYNEQFF. CDR3 in DNA: TGTGCCAGCAGCTCTCAGGGGACAGGAAGTTACAATGAGCAGTTCTTC.

The chain links TRBV19 to TRBJ2-1, with TRBD2 matching 8 bases. Trimming removed 9 bases from V and 4 bases from J; junction bases left unmatched: 11. The CDR3 loop spans 15 amino acids. The germline V gene encodes CDR1 LNHDA and CDR2 SQIVND (reference sequence). For the CDR3, the DNA is TGTGCCAGCCGGGGCCCCGGGAGGGCGTACAATGAGCAGTTCTTC. Translating it yields CASRGPGRAYNEQFF. Filled out from reference TRBV19 and TRBJ2-1, the complete variable domain reads DGGITQSPKYLFRKEGQNVTLSCEQNLNHDAMYWYRQDPGQGLRLIYYSQIVNDFQKGDIAEGYSVSREKKESFPLTVTSAQKNPTAFYLCASRGPGRAYNEQFFGPGTRLTVL.

The chain combines TRBV5-1 with TRBJ1-1, with D perhaps TRBD1 (6 bases). V lost 0 bases, J lost 6 bases, and 15 bases lay in between. Germline V lookup: CDR1 SGHRS, CDR2 YFSETQ. This CDR3 spans 15 amino acids. CDR3 nucleotides: TGCGCCAGCAGCTTGGAGATGAGGGGGTGGTCTGAAGCTTTCTTT. This encodes CASSLEMRGWSEAFF.

The chain joins TRBV24-1 to TRBJ2-1; the D is unclear. Trimming pared 4 bases from V and 9 bases from J, leaving 9 bases between. CDR1 and CDR2 from the germline V gene are KGHDR and SFDVKD. The CDR3 has 12 residues. The CDR3 DNA reads TGTGCCACCAGTGAGGTATACGGTGAGCAGTTCTTC. It yields the protein CATSEVYGEQFF.

This chain joins TRBV11-2 and TRBJ1-2; 10 nucleotides align to TRBD1. This CDR3 spans 16 amino acids. The ends lost 5 bases at V and 4 bases at J; junction bases unmatched: 10. In germline, CDR1 is SGHAT, CDR2 FQNNGV. The CDR3: CASSPLTGQGGYGYTF. In DNA form, the CDR3 reads TGTGCCAGCAGCCCATTAACCGGACAGGGGGGCTATGGCTACACCTTC.

The chain carries TRBV11-2 and TRBJ2-1, with 12 nucleotides matching TRBD2. Losses at the gene ends were 5 bases for V and 6 bases for J; bases not matched to a gene: 17. Per germline, CDR1 SGHAT and CDR2 FQNNGV. The CDR3 extends over 19 amino acids. Here the CDR3 reads CASSTSGASGRAVFNEQFF. The CDR3 region has the DNA TGTGCCAGCAGCACCTCTGGGGCTAGCGGGAGGGCCGTCTTCAATGAGCAGTTCTTC.

This clone was counted once. The chain is built from TRBV6-5 and TRBJ2-7; TRBD1 might be the D (6 bases). This CDR3 is built from 15 residues. The germline gives CDR1 MNHEY, CDR2 SVGAGI. The V end was cut by 6 bases, the J end by 2 bases, with 17 bases between. In DNA, the CDR3 is TGTGCCAGCAGGCCCGGGACACAGGTCCCCTACGAGCAGTACTTC. Its translation: CASRPGTQVPYEQYF.

V usage is TRBV3-1 (or the pseudogene TRBV3-2) and J usage is TRBJ1-2; no firm D call. Germline CDR1 and CDR2: LGHDT and YNNKEL (reference sequence). Trimming pared 3 bases from V and 8 bases from J, leaving 19 bases between. CDR3 length: 15 amino acids. The CDR3 reads CASSQSPTSIGGYTF. The CDR3 bases are TGTGCCAGCAGCCAGAGCCCAACCTCGATCGGGGGCTACACCTTC.

The chain uses TRBV27 and TRBJ2-1, with TRBD2 matching 14 bases. The germline V gene encodes CDR1 MNHEY and CDR2 SMNVEV (reference sequence). The V and J ends lost 4 bases and 8 bases, in that order; junction bases with no gene match: 7. This CDR3 contains 16 residues. The CDR3 nucleotides are TGTGCCAGCAGTTCAGGGACTAGCGGGAGAATCGATGAGCAGTTCTTC. It is translated as CASSSGTSGRIDEQFF.

CDR3 nucleotides: TGTGCCAGCAGTCAGGGACTAGCGGCCTACAATGAGCAGTTCTTC. Translation: CASSQGLAAYNEQFF. The chain employs TRBV5-5 and TRBJ2-1; TRBD2 matches at 11 bases. Germline CDR1 SGHKS, CDR2 YYEKEE (reference sequence). Trimming took 5 bases from V and 2 from J; bases not matched to a gene: 3. The CDR3 is 15 residues long.

The V call is TRBV5-4, the J call TRBJ2-7, with D maybe TRBD1 (6 bases). CDR3 size: 14 residues. Germline CDR1 is SGHNT and CDR2 is YYREEE (reference sequence). Between the trimmed V and J ends, which lost 3 bases and 0 bases, there was a span of 10 bases. The CDR3 bases are TGTGCCAGCAGCTACGACAGGAGCTCCTACGAGCAGTACTTC. Translated, it gives CASSYDRSSYEQYF.

The V gene is TRBV18, the J gene TRBJ2-3; TRBD2 agrees at 8 bases. The CDR3 is 14 residues long. Per the germline V gene, CDR1 is KGHSH and CDR2 is LQKENI. The V gene end was trimmed by 8 bases and the J gene end by 4 bases; junction bases not matched to a gene: 8. CDR3 DNA: TGTGCCAGCCAGACTAGCGCGGTGGCAGATACGCAGTATTTT. It translates to CASQTSAVADTQYF.

This clone was counted only a few times. This chain joins TRBV25-1 and TRBJ2-7; 7 nucleotides line up with TRBD1. The J segment lost 5 bases and the V segment lost 6 bases, leaving 7 bases of the junction unmatched. Germline CDR1 is MGHDK and CDR2 is SYGVNS. This CDR3 has 13 residues. This CDR3 reads CASSRQGNDEQYF. In DNA form, the CDR3 reads TGTGCCAGCAGCAGACAGGGTAACGACGAGCAGTACTTC.

The chain joins TRBV28 to TRBJ1-2; D is possibly TRBD1 (6 bases). From germline, CDR1 is MDHEN and CDR2 SYDVKM. Deletions cut 4 bases from V and 7 bases from J, with 16 bases between. The CDR3 totals 14 residues. The CDR3 DNA reads TGTGCCAGCAGTTACAAACACAGGGACGGTGGCTACACCTTC. Translation: CASSYKHRDGGYTF.